This TCR beta chain was identified during a study of T cells in Graves' hyperthyroidism and ophthalmopathy. Amplified TCR beta CDR3 regions derived from RNA transcripts. Using the HTBI primer set, a first-round RT-PCR was run on the TCR CDR3. TCRdb fed the multiplex PCR reads into MiXCR, producing one record per CDR3 protein. The table lists hundreds of thousands of distinct CDR3 sequences, about a fifth of them singletons. The germline gives CDR1 DFQATT, CDR2 SNEGSKA (reference sequence). The CDR3 loop spans 12 amino acids. Trimming pared 6 bases from V and 5 bases from J, leaving 13 bases between. This clonotype has at least ten counts.

The clonotype comes from a young woman with Graves' hyperthyroidism. The V gene is TRBV20-1, the J gene TRBJ2-5; D is uncertain. The sample taken for sequencing was blood. The CDR3 spells CSATLRRETQYF. DNA for the CDR3: TGCAGTGCCACCCTTAGGCGGGAGACCCAGTACTTC.